This entry describes one T cell receptor (beta chain). Its specificity is unknown. This sample is part of a study of beta chain features in type 1 diabetes. Study-wide context: The patient and healthy donor groups were comparable for age, gender and cell yields.

Study-level points and caveats: Relative to healthy donors, patients appeared to have naive, central memory and Treg TCRB repertoires that were more similar. Any HLA effect on TCRB rearrangement was left unresolved by small sub-analyses. A pattern of fewer insertions and more deletions at VDJ junctions was seen in type 1 diabetes patients.

The entirety of the isolated RNA underwent reverse transcription, so expressed TCRB transcripts were sequenced. Measured with immunoSEQ multiplex PCR; TCRdb has only the in-frame clones, and not every one. Of about half a million clones in the sample, approximately 28% were seen once. This CDR3 is built from 14 residues. Germline V gene sequence: CDR1 SGDLS, CDR2 YYNGEE. The V end was cut by 0 bases, the J end by 7 bases, with 11 bases between. Sequencing was carried out using naive CD4+ T cells from blood. The chain joins TRBV9 to TRBJ2-1; D remains unclear. The TCR comes from a man younger than 30 in good health. This CDR3 reads CASSVAASNNEQFF. CDR3 DNA sequence: TGTGCCAGCAGCGTAGCCGCGTCCAATAATGAGCAGTTCTTC.